These 30 T cell receptor beta chains originate from one sample sequenced in a study of a mutant IDH1 vaccine in newly diagnosed glioma. Their recognized antigens are unknown. Produced via immunoSEQ multiplex PCR; TCRdb's table is partial and in-frame only. The repertoire consists of roughly 130,000 clones, with around three quarters occurring once and the leading ten covering 5.5%. The sample's time point: week 11, during vaccination. A single vaccine dose contained 300 ug of mutant IDH1 20-mer peptide, and topical imiquimod was used with it. Specimen: PBMCs, collected from a glioma patient whose treatment included an IDH1 peptide vaccine. The receptors here all came from a man aged 40-50 years with glioma.

V gene TRBV7-2 combines with J gene TRBJ1-1; tentative D call: TRBD1 (5 bases). From germline, CDR1 is SGHTA and CDR2 FQGNSA. V gave up 2 bases and J gave up 9 bases, with 16 bases separating them. The CDR3 covers 14 residues. The CDR3 loop is CASSLSSQGLKAFF. CDR3 DNA: TGTGCCAGCAGCTTAAGCAGTCAGGGATTGAAAGCTTTCTTT.

The genes are TRBV27 and TRBJ2-3, with 8 bases aligning to TRBD2. CDR1 is MNHEY, CDR2 SMNVEV, per germline (reference sequence). V gave up 9 bases and J gave up 4 bases; unmatched junction bases: 9. The CDR3 totals 14 residues. CDR3 in DNA: TGTGCCAGTTGGACTAGCAGAAATCCAGATACGCAGTATTTT. Protein product: CASWTSRNPDTQYF.

This clone was seen more than once but under ten times. This chain connects TRBV27 to TRBJ1-3; D remains unclear. V gave up 4 bases and J gave up 0 bases, with 7 bases separating them. The CDR3 spans 14 residues. The germline gives CDR1 MNHEY, CDR2 SMNVEV (reference sequence). The CDR3 here is CASSSVYSGNTIYF. Written as DNA, the CDR3 is TGTGCCAGCAGTTCCGTATACTCTGGAAACACCATATATTTT.

The chain recombines TRBV6-1 with TRBJ2-5, with TRBD1 as a possible D gene (5 bases). The CDR3 totals 16 residues. V was pared by 4 bases and J by 0 bases, with 15 bases between. Looked up from germline, CDR1 is MNHNS and CDR2 is SASEGT. The CDR3 coding sequence is TGTGCCAGCAGTGGACAGTACAACTTATACCAAGAGACCCAGTACTTC. This sequence encodes CASSGQYNLYQETQYF.

The DNA for the CDR3 is TGTGCCAGCAGACGTCCGGGACTAGCGTCCCAAGAGACCCAGTACTTC. Its protein product is CASRRPGLASQETQYF. This chain joins TRBV6-6 and TRBJ2-5; 10 bases align to TRBD2. The CDR3 length is 16 residues. Trimming at V came to 6 bases and at J to 1 base, leaving 8 bases not matched to a gene. Germline V lookup: CDR1 MNHNY, CDR2 SVGAGI (reference sequence).

The V gene is TRBV30, the J gene TRBJ1-1; D possibly corresponds to TRBD1 (5 bases). V gave up 5 bases and J gave up 6 bases, with 7 bases separating them. The CDR3 consists of 10 residues. Looked up from germline, CDR1 is GTSNPN and CDR2 is SVGIG (reference sequence). CDR3 sequence reads: CAWGGAEAFF. The CDR3 nucleotides are TGTGCCTGGGGGGGGGCTGAAGCTTTCTTT. Based on the CDR3 plus reference TRBV30 and TRBJ1-1, the full variable domain is SQTIHQWPATLVQPVGSPLSLECTVEGTSNPNLYWYRQAAGRGLQLLFYSVGIGQISSEVPQNLSASRPQDRQFILSSKKLLLSDSGFYLCAWGGAEAFFGQGTRLTVV.

The genes are TRBV18 and TRBJ1-5; tentative D call: TRBD1 (5 bases). Trimming removed 3 bases from V and 3 bases from J, with 15 bases in between. Germline V gives CDR1 KGHSH, CDR2 LQKENI. This CDR3 is 16 amino acids long. The DNA of the CDR3 is TGTGCCAGCTCACCTGAGACGGGGACGGACAATCAGCCCCAGCATTTT. Translating it yields CASSPETGTDNQPQHF.

The CDR3 bases are TGTGCCAGCAGTTTCCACGAGCAGTACTTC. Amino acids: CASSFHEQYF. This sequence joins TRBV6-6 and TRBJ2-7; D unclear. The CDR3 length is 10 residues. The ends were cut back, 4 bases at V and 5 bases at J, with 3 bases in the middle. Per the germline V gene, CDR1 is MNHNY and CDR2 is SVGAGI (reference sequence).

In this sample, this clone turned up once. The chain links TRBV5-4 to TRBJ1-1; 7 nucleotides align to TRBD1. This CDR3 contains 17 residues. The germline CDR1 and CDR2 sequences are SGHNT and YYREEE (reference sequence). V was clipped by 2 bases and J by 1 base; unmatched bases: 11. The CDR3, as DNA: TGTGCCAGCAGCTTTCCGACAGGGCGGGATGAGAACACTGAAGCTTTCTTT. Translating gives CASSFPTGRDENTEAFF.

The V and J genes are TRBV28 and TRBJ1-2, with D tentatively TRBD1 (5 bases). Between the trimmed V and J ends, which lost 3 bases and 8 bases, there was a span of 16 bases. The CDR3 length is 14 residues. CDR1 is MDHEN, CDR2 SYDVKM, per germline. The chain's CDR3 is CASSFRVGVGGYTF. As DNA, the CDR3 is TGTGCCAGCAGTTTTAGAGTGGGGGTAGGCGGCTACACCTTC.

This sequence joins TRBV10-2 and TRBJ1-1, with 8 bases identical to TRBD1. V shed 7 bases and J 3 bases; nucleotides not matched to a gene: 1. This CDR3 is built from 12 residues. CDR1 is WSHSY and CDR2 is SAAADI in the germline V gene. CDR3 coding DNA: TGCGCCAGCAAGACAGGGGACACTGAAGCTTTCTTT. Amino acid sequence: CASKTGDTEAFF.

CDR3 DNA sequence: TGTGCCAGCTCGCTACTAGCGGGAGAGGTGGATGAGCAGTTCTTC. Amino acid sequence: CASSLLAGEVDEQFF. The chain has TRBV18 and TRBJ2-1; the match to TRBD2 covers 11 bases. V dropped 6 bases and J dropped 8; count of bases not matched to a gene: 9. The CDR3 covers 15 residues. Germline lookup yields CDR1 KGHSH and CDR2 LQKENI.

This clone was found a few times. The V gene is TRBV10-3, the J gene TRBJ2-2; 9 bases align to TRBD2. In germline, CDR1 is ENHRY, CDR2 SYGVKD. Trimming at V came to 9 bases and at J to 7 bases, leaving 12 bases not matched to a gene. CDR3 size: 15 residues. The DNA for the CDR3 is TGTGCCATGTTGGGGCGGGAGGGGGACGGCGGGGAGCTGTTTTTT. Protein: CAMLGREGDGGELFF.

This chain joins TRBV19 and TRBJ2-7; D possibly matches TRBD1 or TRBD2 (5 bases each). Looked up from germline, CDR1 is LNHDA and CDR2 is SQIVND (reference sequence). There are 14 residues in the CDR3. V lost 2 bases and J lost 1, with 9 bases in between. In DNA form, the CDR3 reads TGTGCCAGTAGTATATCCAGGGAGTCCTACGAGCAGTACTTC. Amino acids: CASSISRESYEQYF.

The J gene is TRBJ2-1, the V gene TRBV5-4, with 11 bases aligning to TRBD2. The CDR3 sequence is 17 residues long. The germline gives CDR1 SGHNT, CDR2 YYREEE (reference sequence). After removal of 3 bases from V and 8 bases from J, the junction contained 13 bases not matched to a gene. DNA for the CDR3: TGTGCCAGCAGCTCGCGACTAGCGGGAAATTCGGGGGATGAGCAGTTCTTC. It codes for CASSSRLAGNSGDEQFF.

The chain uses TRBV30 and TRBJ1-1; D gene ambiguous. This CDR3 region has 10 residues. Trimming removed 5 bases at V and 5 bases at J, with 6 bases between. From germline, CDR1 is GTSNPN and CDR2 SVGIG (reference sequence). Here the CDR3 DNA reads TGTGCCTGGGAGTTAACTGAAGCTTTCTTT. It codes for CAWELTEAFF.

This clone showed up many times. This chain uses TRBV10-1 with TRBJ2-1; possibly TRBD1 for D (6 bases). The germline V gene has CDR1 WNHNN and CDR2 SYGVQD (reference sequence). This CDR3 contains 13 residues. Between the trimmed V and J ends, which lost 5 bases and 3 bases, there was a span of 8 bases. The CDR3 reads CASSTTGYNEQFF. The CDR3 coding sequence is TGCGCCAGCAGTACGACAGGCTACAATGAGCAGTTCTTC.

This clone was detected once. This chain connects TRBV5-1 to TRBJ1-3; D remains unclear. Germline V gene sequence: CDR1 SGHRS, CDR2 YFSETQ. This CDR3 has 16 residues. Trimming stripped 4 bases from V and 0 bases from J, with 14 bases between. CDR3 sequence (DNA): TGCGCCAGCAGCGGATTGTTGGGGAGCTCTGGAAACACCATATATTTT. This sequence encodes CASSGLLGSSGNTIYF.

The chain employs TRBV7-9 and TRBJ1-2, with D maybe TRBD1 (5 bases). V lost 5 bases to trimming and J lost 1 base, with 14 bases between them. This CDR3 comprises 15 residues. The germline gives CDR1 SEHNR, CDR2 FQNEAQ (reference sequence). CDR3 amino acids: CASSPGHNHNYGYTF. CDR3 DNA: TGTGCCAGCAGCCCCGGACATAACCATAACTATGGCTACACCTTC.

In this sample, this clone turned up once. The gene calls are TRBV4-3 and TRBJ2-1, with a tentative D call TRBD2 (6 bases). Germline loops: CDR1 LGHNA, CDR2 YSLEER. CDR3 size: 17 residues. Between the trimmed V and J ends, which lost 1 base and 7 bases, there was a span of 20 bases. CDR3 bases: TGCGCCAGCAGCCAAGCTTGGGGACTGACGGGGAGGAATGAGCAGTTCTTC. This codes for CASSQAWGLTGRNEQFF.

The chain links TRBV6-5 to TRBJ1-5, with no clear D. This CDR3 spans 16 amino acids. Trimming removed 0 bases at V and 6 bases at J, with 15 bases between. Germline V gives CDR1 MNHEY, CDR2 SVGAGI. CDR3 residues: CASSYSRAGSGQPQHF. In DNA form, the CDR3 reads TGTGCCAGCAGTTACTCGAGGGCGGGATCCGGTCAGCCCCAGCATTTT.

Of note for this clone: The sample carries other DNA sequences with the same CDR3. The chain combines TRBV6-4 with TRBJ2-1; 11 nucleotides match TRBD2. The germline CDR1 and CDR2 sequences are MRHNA and SNTAGT. The CDR3 covers 14 residues. V shed 5 bases, J shed 7 bases, and the junction held 4 bases outside the gene matches. As DNA, the CDR3 is TGTGCCAGCAGTATAGCGGGAGGGCGAAATGAGCAGTTCTTC. It yields the protein CASSIAGGRNEQFF.

This sequence joins TRBV11-3 and TRBJ2-2; TRBD1 agrees at 7 bases. CDR1 SGHNT and CDR2 YENEEA come from the germline V gene. This CDR3 comprises 17 residues. The ends lost 0 bases at V and 2 bases at J; junction bases unmatched: 6. As DNA, the CDR3 is TGTGCCAGCAGCTTAGAACCGGGACAGATAAACACCGGGGAGCTGTTTTTT. As protein: CASSLEPGQINTGELFF. Looking up the rest from reference TRBV11-3 and TRBJ2-2 gives the full variable domain: EAGVVQSPRYKIIEKKQPVAFWCNPISGHNTLYWYLQNLGQGPELLIRYENEEAVDDSQLPKDRFSAERLKGVDSTLKIQPAELGDSAVYLCASSLEPGQINTGELFFGEGSRLTVL.

The chain links TRBV9 to TRBJ2-5; 7 nucleotides match TRBD2. V lost 4 bases to trimming and J lost 3 bases; unmatched junction nucleotides: 3. Germline CDR1 is SGDLS and CDR2 is YYNGEE. CDR3 length equals 13 residues. The CDR3 DNA reads as TGTGCCAGCAGCCCTGGGGGGGAAGAGACCCAGTACTTC. Translating gives CASSPGGEETQYF.

This clone was recorded once. The chain has TRBV6-6 and TRBJ2-7, with 10 bases fitting TRBD1. V gave up 6 bases and J gave up 4 bases; unmatched junction bases: 6. Germline assignment: CDR1 MNHNY and CDR2 SVGAGI (reference sequence). The CDR3 loop spans 14 amino acids. The CDR3 loop reads CASRRGQGMYEQYF. CDR3 DNA sequence: TGTGCCAGCAGACGGGGACAGGGGATGTACGAGCAGTACTTC.

The J gene is TRBJ1-6, the V gene TRBV7-2; TRBD1 aligns across 10 bases. V shed 1 base and J 5 bases; nucleotides not matched to a gene: 8. CDR3 length: 18 amino acids. Germline V gives CDR1 SGHTA, CDR2 FQGNSA. Here the CDR3 DNA reads TGTGCCAGCAGCTTAGTGGGACAGGGGTCCTTGAATAATTCACCCCTCCACTTT. Translation: CASSLVGQGSLNNSPLHF. Variable domain in full (rest from reference TRBV7-2 and TRBJ1-6): GAGVSQSPSNKVTEKGKDVELRCDPISGHTALYWYRQSLGQGLEFLIYFQGNSAPDKSGLPSDRFSAERTGGSVSTLTIQRTQQEDSAVYLCASSLVGQGSLNNSPLHFGNGTRLTVT.

A remark on this clone: Additional DNA sequences in this sample encode the identical CDR3. The J gene is TRBJ2-7, the V gene TRBV15; 13 nucleotides match TRBD2. The germline V gene encodes CDR1 LNHNV and CDR2 YYDKDF (reference sequence). V dropped 3 bases and J dropped 2; count of bases not matched to a gene: 1. The CDR3 runs 15 residues. CDR3 amino acids: CATSSGLAGAYEQYF. CDR3 coding DNA: TGTGCCACCAGCAGTGGACTAGCGGGAGCCTACGAGCAGTACTTC.

The chain employs TRBV28 and TRBJ2-5; 10 nucleotides align to TRBD2. V trimming: 7 bases; J trimming: 4 bases; junction bases outside the gene matches: 6. The CDR3 is 14 residues long. Germline V gene lookup returns CDR1 MDHEN and CDR2 SYDVKM. The CDR3 region has the DNA TGTGCCAGCACAAACATAGCGGGGGGAGAGACCCAGTACTTC. This gives the protein CASTNIAGGETQYF. Full variable domain (outside the CDR3, taken from reference TRBV28 and TRBJ2-5): DVKVTQSSRYLVKRTGEKVFLECVQDMDHENMFWYRQDPGLGLRLIYFSYDVKMKEKGDIPEGYSVSREKKERFSLILESASTNQTSMYLCASTNIAGGETQYFGPGTRLLVL.

The J gene is TRBJ2-5, the V gene TRBV6-9; the match to TRBD1 covers 9 bases. Germline values: CDR1 MNHGY, CDR2 SVAAGI. The J segment lost 5 bases and the V segment lost 6 bases, leaving 13 bases of the junction unmatched. The CDR3 covers 16 residues. CDR3: CASSPPGTGKGETQYF. In nucleotides, the CDR3 is TGTGCCAGCAGCCCACCGGGGACAGGGAAGGGGGAGACCCAGTACTTC.

V and J are TRBV29-1 and TRBJ2-3; 9 bases line up with TRBD1. J was trimmed by 4 bases and V by 6 bases; bases with no gene match: 8. The CDR3 is 14 amino acids. Germline V gives CDR1 SQVTM, CDR2 ANQGSEA. The CDR3 loop reads CSVGGDRAADTQYF. The DNA for the CDR3 is TGCAGCGTGGGAGGGGACAGGGCTGCAGATACGCAGTATTTT.